One T cell receptor (beta chain) is described in this entry. Treatment: randomized to nivolumab then ipilimumab (arm A) or the reverse (arm B). DNA-damaging chemotherapy had not been given to any patient beforehand. From thawed PBMCs, live CD3+CD8+ cells negative for CD19 and CD56 were sorted. Profiling relied on immunoSEQ multiplex PCR, and the TCRdb table lists in-frame clones only, not all of them. Of roughly 30,000 clones in the sample, less than 85% were seen once. The CDR3 is 15 residues long. Germline V gene data show CDR1 as MNHEY and CDR2 as SMNVEV (reference sequence). The ends lost 5 bases at V and 10 bases at J; junction bases unmatched: 13. The record originates from a study of sequential checkpoint blockade in melanoma. Study context: Arm A got nivolumab then ipilimumab; arm B the reverse, 1:1. Maintenance nivolumab came after either treatment sequence.

The sample in question was CD8+ T cells sorted from blood (inferred from file names), obtained from a patient given nivolumab and ipilimumab in sequence. The chain links TRBV27 to TRBJ1-4; TRBD1 matches 7 bases. The TCR comes from a human donor with melanoma. The chain's CDR3 is CASSIGQGVGRKLFF. DNA for the CDR3: TGTGCCAGCAGTATAGGGCAGGGGGTAGGTCGAAAACTGTTTTTT.